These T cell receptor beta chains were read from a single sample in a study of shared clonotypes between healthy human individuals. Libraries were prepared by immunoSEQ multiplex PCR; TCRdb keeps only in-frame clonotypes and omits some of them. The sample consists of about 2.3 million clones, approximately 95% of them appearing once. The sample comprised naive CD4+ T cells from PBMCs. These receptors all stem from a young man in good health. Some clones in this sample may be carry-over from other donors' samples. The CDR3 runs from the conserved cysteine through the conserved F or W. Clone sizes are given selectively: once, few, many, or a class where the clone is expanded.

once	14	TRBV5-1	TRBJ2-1	CASSTSTGEVEQFF
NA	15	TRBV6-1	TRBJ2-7	CASTLLAGGSYEQYF
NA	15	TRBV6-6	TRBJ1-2	CASSRPDRTNYGYTF
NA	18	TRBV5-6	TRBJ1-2	CASSLVGAPPVTQGGYTF
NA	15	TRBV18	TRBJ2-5	CASSPPNRGEVTQYF
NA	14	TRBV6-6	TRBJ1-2	CASSYDGTNYGYTF
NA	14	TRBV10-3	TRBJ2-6	CATSTSAGANVLTF
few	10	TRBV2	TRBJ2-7	CASRRRDNYF
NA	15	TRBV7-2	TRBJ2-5	CASSSGLAGQETQYF
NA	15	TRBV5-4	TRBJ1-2	CASSPGTASNYGYTF
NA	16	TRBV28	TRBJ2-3	CASTLEASGWTDTQYF
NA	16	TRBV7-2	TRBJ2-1	CASSYRDIAAYNEQFF
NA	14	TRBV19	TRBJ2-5	CASSPGASVETQYF
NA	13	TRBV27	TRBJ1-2	CASSFAGNYGYTF
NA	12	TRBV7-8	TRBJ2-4	CASSLLGQRGYF
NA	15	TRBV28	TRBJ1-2	CASSRGWGQEGGYTF
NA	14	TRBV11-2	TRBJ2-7	CASSHSDRAYEQYF
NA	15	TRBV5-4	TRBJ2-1	CASSSGTGPYNEQFF
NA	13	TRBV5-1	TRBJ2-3	CASRSQGQDTQYF
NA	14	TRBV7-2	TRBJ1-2	CASSLGRDYYGYTF
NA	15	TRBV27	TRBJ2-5	CASSPTWTRQETQYF
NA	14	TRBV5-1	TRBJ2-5	CASSSPAAGETQYF
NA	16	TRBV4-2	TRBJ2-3	CASSQARASGTDTQYF
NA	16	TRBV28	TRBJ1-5	CASSPLGTGLHQPQHF
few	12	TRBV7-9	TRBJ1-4	CASSLVAGKLFF
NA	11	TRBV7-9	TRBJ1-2	CASSEGAGYTF
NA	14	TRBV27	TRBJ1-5	CASTLGQVRQPQHF
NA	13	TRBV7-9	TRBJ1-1	CASSLNSPTEAFF
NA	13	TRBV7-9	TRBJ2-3	CASTAGTGDTQYF
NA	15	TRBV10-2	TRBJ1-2	CASSEIRGGGYGYTF
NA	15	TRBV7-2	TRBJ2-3	CASSFLTTSTDTQYF
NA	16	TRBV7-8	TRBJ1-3	CASSLIRTGSGNTIYF
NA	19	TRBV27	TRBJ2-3	CASSLSGRGADLFTDTQYF
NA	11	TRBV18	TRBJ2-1	CASSPYNEQFF
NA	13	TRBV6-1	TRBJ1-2	CASREDRGYGYTF
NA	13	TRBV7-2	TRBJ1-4	CASSLRVGEKLFF
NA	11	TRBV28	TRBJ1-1	CASSLGLGAFF
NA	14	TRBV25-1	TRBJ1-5	CASSDAGGDQPQHF
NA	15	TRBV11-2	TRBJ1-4	CASTDRGGHGEKLFF
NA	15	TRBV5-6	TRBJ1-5	CASSSPGSSNQPQHF
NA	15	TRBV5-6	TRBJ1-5	CASSLLGAGNQPQHF
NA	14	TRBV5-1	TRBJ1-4	CASSSLPSYEKLFF
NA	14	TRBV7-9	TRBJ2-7	CASSQRDRGNEQYF
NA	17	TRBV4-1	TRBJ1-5	CASSQGRGRDSNQPQHF
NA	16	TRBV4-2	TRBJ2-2	CASSSEGGKNTGELFF
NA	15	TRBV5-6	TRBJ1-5	CASSLPERVDWSQHF
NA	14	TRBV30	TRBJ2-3	CAWTSGGNTDTQYF
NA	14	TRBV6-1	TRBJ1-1	CATVPGTADTEAFF
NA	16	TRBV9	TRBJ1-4	CASSVLGGSTNEKLFF
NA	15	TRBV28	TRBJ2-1	CASSLWQGGANEQFF
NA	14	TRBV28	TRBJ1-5	CASSWTYSNQPQHF
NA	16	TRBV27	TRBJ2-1	CASSGRDSYSYNEQFF
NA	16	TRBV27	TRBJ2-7	CASSLSTGTGPYEQYF
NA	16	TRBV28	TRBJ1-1	CASSPNSGTYRTEAFF
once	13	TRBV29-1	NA	CSVSRQGGHEQYF
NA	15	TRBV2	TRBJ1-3	CASSRTDPSGNTIYF
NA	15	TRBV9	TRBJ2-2	CASNPRGTLPGELFF
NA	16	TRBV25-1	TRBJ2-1	CASSDLLAGALNEQFF
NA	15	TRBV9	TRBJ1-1	CASSAGGTGGPRAFF